This record looks at one T cell receptor (beta chain) sequence and its context. Method: immunoSEQ multiplex PCR; TCRdb's copy keeps in-frame clones and lacks some. The table includes 300,000 to 350,000 clones, 85% detected once. The treatment is: about 20 received Ad26.COV2.S at low or high dose, single or two shots; 5 received placebo; per-sample allocation not given. Sample collection was performed on day 63 after the first vaccine or placebo injection. These data come from a study of Ad26.COV2.S vaccination and SARS-CoV-2 variants. In germline, CDR1 is MNHNY, CDR2 SVGAGI (reference sequence). The V segment lost 6 bases and the J segment 2 bases; nucleotides outside the gene matches: 7. The CDR3 is 14 amino acids.

This sequence originates from a person between 18 and 60 years old who received the Ad26.COV2.S COVID-19 vaccine or a placebo. The rearrangement uses TRBV6-6 and TRBJ2-7; 7 positions agree with TRBD1. This specimen consisted of peripheral blood, obtained in a trial of Ad26.COV2.S vaccine versus placebo. In nucleotides, the CDR3 is TGTGCCAGCAGACCCGACAGGGCTACCTACGAGCAGTACTTC. It specifies CASRPDRATYEQYF.